This TCR beta chain was identified during a study of T cell responses to AZD1222 COVID-19 vaccine. CDR1 and CDR2 from the germline V gene are MDHEN and SYDVKM. The CDR3 loop spans 14 amino acids. Deletions cut 4 bases from V and 3 bases from J, with 12 bases between. Assay: immunoSEQ multiplex PCR; the TCRdb copy retains only in-frame clones and omits some. Of approximately 170,000 clones in the sample, around 93% were seen once. This chain links TRBV28 with TRBJ1-2; a weak D match, TRBD1 (5 bases). The sample consisted of peripheral blood, taken on day 0 of AZD1222 vaccination. This sequence was found in an adult in good health. CDR3 residues: CASSSPGRDYGYTF. CDR3 DNA sequence: TGTGCCAGCAGTTCCCCAGGGCGCGACTATGGCTACACCTTC.